Listed below are T cell receptor beta chains from one sample, sequenced in a study of identical twins. Via MiXCR, TCRdb re-called the 5' RACE reads, giving one row per CDR3 protein. The data show 650,000 to 750,000 distinct CDR3 sequences, approximately 21% seen once. The same data also contributed to another study, on T cells expressing NK-cell markers.

Material: PBMCs. The receptors shown here come from a woman between 18 and 29 years old in good health. CDR3s include the opening cysteine and the closing phenylalanine or tryptophan. D genes are given only for firm matches. Not all rows give a size; the values are once, few, many and, for expanded clones, a class.

V	D	size	length	J	CDR3	DNA
TRBV27	NA	few	12	TRBJ2-5	CASSMAGETQYF	TGTGCCAGCAGTATGGCTGGGGAGACCCAGTACTTC
TRBV9	NA	NA	15	TRBJ2-5	CASSVGARRGETQYF	TGTGCCAGCAGCGTCGGAGCGCGCAGGGGAGAGACCCAGTACTTC
TRBV20-1	TRBD2	NA	16	TRBJ2-2	CSARVRRTSAPGELFF	TGCAGTGCTAGAGTTCGTAGGACTAGCGCACCCGGGGAGCTGTTTTTT
TRBV12-3/TRBV12-4	TRBD2	NA	19	TRBJ2-1	CAFSLANSGSPSSYNEQFF	TGTGCCTTCAGTTTAGCTAATAGCGGGAGCCCTAGCTCCTACAATGAGCAGTTCTTC
TRBV5-1	TRBD2	few	15	TRBJ2-1	CASTEGGGASNEQFF	TGCGCCAGCACCGAGGGCGGGGGGGCGAGCAATGAGCAGTTCTTC
TRBV7-9	TRBD1	NA	14	TRBJ1-1	CASSLAGTGNEAFF	TGTGCCAGCAGCTTAGCCGGGACAGGGAACGAAGCTTTCTTT
TRBV15	NA	few	15	TRBJ2-7	CATSALGFAHYEQYF	TGTGCCACCAGCGCCTTAGGGTTCGCCCACTACGAGCAGTACTTC
TRBV9	NA	NA	13	TRBJ2-3	CASSVTTLDTQYF	TGTGCCAGCAGCGTAACCACCCTGGATACGCAGTATTTT
TRBV7-2	TRBD2	NA	17	TRBJ2-3	CASSLARGGFRTDTQYF	TGTGCCAGCAGCTTAGCTAGGGGAGGGTTTCGGACAGATACGCAGTATTTT
TRBV6-1	TRBD2	NA	18	TRBJ2-3	CASSLGLAGPPHTDTQYF	TGTGCCAGCAGTCTCGGACTAGCGGGTCCACCTCACACAGATACGCAGTATTTT
TRBV6-5	NA	NA	13	TRBJ2-7	CASSHGLVYEQYF	TGTGCCAGCAGTCACGGACTGGTTTACGAGCAGTACTTC
TRBV6-5	TRBD2	NA	15	TRBJ2-7	CASSYSTSGNYEQYF	TGTGCCAGCAGTTATTCCACTAGCGGGAACTACGAGCAGTACTTC
TRBV6-5	TRBD1	many	10	TRBJ2-7	CSTGVYEQYF	TGTTCGACAGGGGTCTACGAGCAGTACTTC
TRBV7-3	TRBD1	NA	14	TRBJ2-7	CASSSGQVASEQYF	TGTGCCAGCAGCTCCGGACAGGTTGCCTCCGAGCAGTACTTC
TRBV20-1	TRBD2	NA	14	TRBJ2-7	CSASLGGDSYEQYF	TGCAGTGCTAGTTTGGGGGGGGACTCCTACGAGCAGTACTTC
TRBV20-1	TRBD2	few	15	TRBJ2-5	CSASTSGGAFETQYF	TGCAGTGCTTCAACTAGCGGGGGGGCATTTGAGACCCAGTACTTC
TRBV10-2	NA	NA	14	TRBJ1-2	CASSGSRDPNGYTF	TGCGCCAGCAGTGGGTCTAGGGACCCCAATGGCTACACCTTC
TRBV20-1	TRBD2	NA	13	TRBJ2-5	CSASRGVQETQYF	TGCAGTGCTAGTCGGGGGGTTCAAGAGACCCAGTACTTC
TRBV3-1	NA	NA	15	TRBJ2-1	CASCQEASLFNEQFF	TGTGCCAGCTGCCAAGAGGCTAGTCTTTTCAATGAGCAGTTCTTC
TRBV10-3	NA	NA	14	TRBJ2-1	CALQRTREGDEQFF	TGTGCCCTTCAACGGACTAGGGAGGGGGATGAGCAGTTCTTC
TRBV29-1	TRBD1	many	12	TRBJ1-2	CSVTGQNYGYTF	TGCAGCGTTACGGGACAGAACTATGGCTACACCTTC
TRBV6-1	TRBD2	NA	15	TRBJ2-1	CASRITGLAGSEQFF	TGTGCCAGCAGGATAACGGGACTAGCGGGGAGTGAGCAGTTCTTC
TRBV4-1	NA	NA	17	TRBJ2-1	CASSQGARGPIANEQFF	TGCGCCAGCAGCCAAGGGGCGAGGGGACCAATCGCCAATGAGCAGTTCTTC
TRBV11-3	NA	NA	13	TRBJ2-2	CASSLGTSGELFF	TGTGCCAGCAGCCTGGGGACCTCCGGGGAGCTGTTTTTT
TRBV19	TRBD2	many	12	TRBJ2-1	CASSTGTNEQFF	TGTGCCAGTAGTACCGGGACTAACGAGCAGTTCTTC
TRBV6-1	NA	few	15	TRBJ1-5	CASSESGGGYQPQHF	TGTGCCAGCAGTGAAAGCGGGGGGGGCTATCAGCCCCAGCATTTT
TRBV12-3/TRBV12-4	NA	NA	14	TRBJ2-3	CASSFSQTTDTQYF	TGTGCCAGCAGTTTCTCACAGACCACAGATACGCAGTATTTT
TRBV7-2	NA	NA	13	TRBJ2-5	CASSQQGLGVGYF	TGTGCCAGCAGCCAACAGGGTCTGGGGGTGGGGTACTTC
TRBV7-2	NA	NA	13	TRBJ2-7	CASSLDRAWEQYF	TGTGCCAGCAGCTTAGACAGGGCTTGGGAGCAGTACTTC
TRBV6-4	NA	NA	15	TRBJ2-6	CASSTGRSGANVLTF	TGTGCCAGCAGCACCGGCCGTTCTGGGGCCAACGTCCTGACTTTC
TRBV27	NA	few	13	TRBJ2-7	CASSFRGDYEQYF	TGTGCCAGCAGTTTCAGAGGGGACTACGAGCAGTACTTC
TRBV20-1	NA	few	15	TRBJ2-5	CSASEHRWGQETQYF	TGCAGTGCTAGTGAGCACAGGTGGGGCCAAGAGACCCAGTACTTC
TRBV20-1	NA	few	12	TRBJ2-1	CSARRSGGEQFF	TGCAGTGCTAGAAGGTCGGGCGGTGAGCAGTTCTTC
TRBV11-2	TRBD2	NA	20	TRBJ2-1	CASSLGGGSSGRPAGREQFF	TGTGCCAGCAGCTTAGGGGGGGGAAGTAGCGGGAGGCCCGCCGGGAGGGAGCAGTTCTTC
TRBV12-3/TRBV12-4	NA	NA	12	TRBJ2-7	CASSKSDYEQYF	TGTGCCAGCAGCAAATCGGACTACGAGCAGTACTTC
TRBV7-2	NA	NA	12	TRBJ2-7	CASGFGAYEQYF	TGTGCCAGCGGGTTTGGGGCCTACGAGCAGTACTTC
TRBV20-1	TRBD2	few	18	TRBJ2-1	CSARRALGLAGLDNEQFF	TGCAGTGCTAGACGGGCCTTAGGACTAGCGGGGTTGGACAATGAGCAGTTCTTC
TRBV18	NA	NA	14	TRBJ2-1	CASSLTPDSNEQFF	TGTGCCAGCTCACTTACCCCCGACAGTAATGAGCAGTTCTTC
TRBV7-3	TRBD1	once	16	TRBJ1-1	CASSLMAGGAGTEAFF	TGTGCCAGCAGCTTAATGGCAGGGGGCGCGGGAACTGAAGCTTTCTTT
TRBV7-2	NA	few	13	TRBJ2-1	CASSSRSTNEQFF	TGTGCCAGCAGCTCTCGATCCACCAATGAGCAGTTCTTC
TRBV20-1	NA	few	14	TRBJ2-7	CSASGIKGAYEQYF	TGCAGTGCTAGCGGAATTAAAGGGGCCTACGAGCAGTACTTC
TRBV5-6	NA	few	14	TRBJ2-1	CASSSDPQGDEQFF	TGTGCCAGCAGCTCGGACCCCCAGGGCGATGAGCAGTTCTTC
TRBV9	NA	NA	16	TRBJ2-1	CASSVGGRDLTNEQFF	TGTGCCAGCAGCGTAGGTGGTAGGGACCTGACAAATGAGCAGTTCTTC
TRBV9	TRBD2	few	16	TRBJ2-7	CASSVATSGDFDEQYF	TGTGCCAGCAGCGTAGCAACTAGCGGGGATTTCGACGAGCAGTACTTC
TRBV30	NA	few	13	TRBJ1-3	CAWSVLSGNTIYF	TGTGCCTGGAGTGTACTTTCTGGAAACACCATATATTTT
TRBV28	NA	many	12	TRBJ2-7	CASRVSGSEQYF	TGTGCCAGCAGGGTCTCGGGGAGCGAGCAGTACTTC
TRBV24-1	TRBD2	NA	15	TRBJ2-3	CATSDSGGPGDTQYF	TGTGCCACCAGTGACAGCGGGGGGCCCGGTGATACGCAGTATTTT
TRBV9	NA	once	14	TRBJ2-5	CASSRGHGAGTQYF	TGTGCCAGCAGTCGCGGGCATGGGGCCGGGACCCAGTACTTC
TRBV20-1	TRBD1	few	15	TRBJ1-5	CSATLQGDGNQPQHF	TGCAGTGCTACACTCCAGGGGGATGGCAATCAGCCCCAGCATTTT
TRBV27	NA	NA	16	TRBJ2-1	CASSAYYGGDNNEQFF	TGTGCCAGCAGTGCGTATTATGGGGGGGACAACAATGAGCAGTTCTTC
TRBV13	NA	many	14	TRBJ2-3	CASSLQGRGDTQYF	TGTGCCAGCAGCCTTCAGGGCCGAGGAGATACGCAGTATTTT